The clone carrying this T cell receptor (beta chain) was observed a few times. The sample comes from a study of vaccination and CD4 T cells after COVID-19. On the study more broadly: Recovered-phase convalescent patients showed SARS-CoV-2 positivity by nasal swab PCR; roughly nine were mild, one severe.

The V and J ends lost 7 bases and 0 bases respectively, with 14 bases between them. The CDR3 totals 15 residues. CDR1 is SGHVS and CDR2 is FNYEAQ in the germline V gene. Via MiXCR, TCRdb re-called the PCR reads, giving one row per CDR3 protein. Of about 28,000 distinct CDR3 sequences listed, roughly 50% are singletons. Time point described: late sampling 161 to 241 days after vaccination in a few convalescent patients. V is TRBV7-6 and J is TRBJ2-3; D ambiguous. The sample was CD4+ T cells from blood, taken about 7 months after SARS-CoV-2 vaccination. This TCR derives from a human donor who had recovered from COVID-19. CDR3 bases: TGTGCCAGCACTGATTCCCAGACTAGCACAGATACGCAGTATTTT. Translated, it gives CASTDSQTSTDTQYF.